Listed below are T cell receptor beta chains from one sample, sequenced in a study of OX40 agonist ivuxolimab in advanced cancers. TCRdb keeps only in-frame clones here, not all; method: immunoSEQ multiplex PCR. Among approximately 74,000 clones listed, more than 80% were seen once. The source material was CD4+ or CD8+ T cells sorted from blood, sampled in a trial of the OX40 agonist ivuxolimab. The receptors were sampled from an adult with an advanced solid tumor such as melanoma, head and neck, liver or kidney cancer. Each CDR3 is given with its conserved first and last residue. Each record gives: clone size, D gene, V gene, J gene, CDR3 DNA, CDR3 protein. A D gene is named only where the DNA matches it firmly. Where a row states a size, it is once, few, many or the class of an expanded clone; other rows omit it.

clone size: .
D gene: .
V gene: TRBV21-1
J gene: TRBJ2-1
CDR3 DNA: TGTGCCAGCAGCGGGGGGGACATCATCTCCCTCTACTACTACAATGAGCAGTTCTTC
CDR3 protein: CASSGGDIISLYYYNEQFF

clone size: .
D gene: .
V gene: TRBV5-5
J gene: TRBJ2-7
CDR3 DNA: TGTGCCAGCAGCGTTACTTACGAGCAGTACTTC
CDR3 protein: CASSVTYEQYF

clone size: once
D gene: TRBD1
V gene: TRBV6-6
J gene: TRBJ1-1
CDR3 DNA: TGTGCCAGCAGTTACTTGGGACAGGGGGCTACTGAAGCTTTCTTT
CDR3 protein: CASSYLGQGATEAFF

clone size: .
D gene: .
V gene: TRBV19
J gene: TRBJ2-3
CDR3 DNA: TGTGCCAGTAGTCTTCGCCCGGGAGCAGGGACAGATACGCAGTATTTT
CDR3 protein: CASSLRPGAGTDTQYF

clone size: .
D gene: TRBD1
V gene: TRBV9
J gene: TRBJ1-5
CDR3 DNA: TGTGCCAGCAGCGCGACAGGGGGCAATCAGCCCCAGCATTTT
CDR3 protein: CASSATGGNQPQHF

clone size: .
D gene: .
V gene: TRBV19
J gene: TRBJ1-5
CDR3 DNA: TGTGCCAGTAGGTCCCATACTAACAGAGCGAACCCCCAGCATTTT
CDR3 protein: CASRSHTNRANPQHF

clone size: .
D gene: .
V gene: TRBV28
J gene: TRBJ1-4
CDR3 DNA: TGTGCCAGCAGTTTACCAACAACTAATGAAAAACTGTTTTTT
CDR3 protein: CASSLPTTNEKLFF

clone size: .
D gene: TRBD1
V gene: TRBV5-4
J gene: TRBJ1-1
CDR3 DNA: TGTGCCAGCAGCTTGTACACAGGGGGGAACACTGAAGCTTTCTTT
CDR3 protein: CASSLYTGGNTEAFF

clone size: .
D gene: TRBD1
V gene: TRBV9
J gene: TRBJ2-5
CDR3 DNA: TGTGCCAGCAGCGCGGGACAGCTCCAAGAGACCCAGTACTTC
CDR3 protein: CASSAGQLQETQYF

clone size: .
D gene: .
V gene: TRBV11-1
J gene: TRBJ2-1
CDR3 DNA: TGTGCCAGCAGCTATAACAGGGTCAATGAGCAGTTCTTC
CDR3 protein: CASSYNRVNEQFF

clone size: once
D gene: .
V gene: TRBV7-3
J gene: TRBJ2-2
CDR3 DNA: TGTGCCAGCAGCTTAAGCCGCTCGACCGGGGAGCTGTTTTTT
CDR3 protein: CASSLSRSTGELFF

clone size: .
D gene: .
V gene: TRBV11-1
J gene: TRBJ2-1
CDR3 DNA: TGTGCCAGCACCCCGGACGGGAACGACTACAATGAGCAGTTCTTC
CDR3 protein: CASTPDGNDYNEQFF

clone size: .
D gene: TRBD2
V gene: TRBV2
J gene: TRBJ2-4
CDR3 DNA: TGTGCCAGCAGTGAAAAGGGAGGGTCCAAAAACATTCAGTACTTC
CDR3 protein: CASSEKGGSKNIQYF

clone size: .
D gene: TRBD2
V gene: TRBV11-2
J gene: TRBJ2-1
CDR3 DNA: TGTGCCAGCAGCCCGGGGGGGAATGAGCAGTTCTTC
CDR3 protein: CASSPGGNEQFF

clone size: .
D gene: TRBD1
V gene: TRBV7-2
J gene: TRBJ2-7
CDR3 DNA: TGTGCCAGCAGCTTAGAGGACAGGACCGAGCAGTACTTC
CDR3 protein: CASSLEDRTEQYF

clone size: .
D gene: TRBD1
V gene: TRBV27
J gene: TRBJ1-1
CDR3 DNA: TGTGCCAGCAGTTTGCCGGGACAGGGGTTGACTGAAGCTTTCTTT
CDR3 protein: CASSLPGQGLTEAFF

clone size: .
D gene: .
V gene: TRBV5-1
J gene: TRBJ2-3
CDR3 DNA: TGCGCCAGCAGCCCGGGTCGCGGGACCTCTAGCACAGATACGCAGTATTTT
CDR3 protein: CASSPGRGTSSTDTQYF

clone size: once
D gene: .
V gene: TRBV5-5
J gene: TRBJ1-1
CDR3 DNA: TGTGCCAGCAGCTTGGGCATCATAGGGGACACTGAAGCTTTCTTT
CDR3 protein: CASSLGIIGDTEAFF

clone size: .
D gene: .
V gene: TRBV5-6
J gene: TRBJ2-7
CDR3 DNA: TGTGCCAGCAGCAGATTCCGGGGACCGAACGGTTACGAGCAGTACTTC
CDR3 protein: CASSRFRGPNGYEQYF

clone size: .
D gene: TRBD1
V gene: TRBV4-3
J gene: TRBJ1-2
CDR3 DNA: TGCGCCAGCAGCCAAGATCGGGACAGTTATGGCTACACCTTC
CDR3 protein: CASSQDRDSYGYTF

clone size: .
D gene: .
V gene: TRBV2
J gene: TRBJ2-7
CDR3 DNA: TGTGCCAGCAGACGGGACCCCTCCTACGAGCAGTACTTC
CDR3 protein: CASRRDPSYEQYF

clone size: .
D gene: .
V gene: TRBV7-2
J gene: TRBJ2-1
CDR3 DNA: TGTGCCAGCAGCCCGCCAGTCCGCTCCTACAATGAGCAGTTCTTC
CDR3 protein: CASSPPVRSYNEQFF

clone size: .
D gene: TRBD2
V gene: TRBV27
J gene: TRBJ2-2
CDR3 DNA: TGTGCCAGCAGTTTATTTTATCTGACTAGCGGGGGGAACACCGGGGAGCTGTTTTTT
CDR3 protein: CASSLFYLTSGGNTGELFF

clone size: .
D gene: .
V gene: TRBV6-5
J gene: TRBJ2-5
CDR3 DNA: TGTGCCAGCAGTCTCCGACGAGGTGCCGGGGAGACCCAGTACTTC
CDR3 protein: CASSLRRGAGETQYF

clone size: .
D gene: .
V gene: TRBV6-6
J gene: TRBJ2-1
CDR3 DNA: TGTGCGACCCTCCCCGGGAGCTCCTACAATGAGCAGTTCTTC
CDR3 protein: CATLPGSSYNEQFF

clone size: .
D gene: TRBD2
V gene: TRBV18
J gene: TRBJ2-1
CDR3 DNA: TGTGCCAGCTCACAACTAGCGGGAGTAATGGGTGAGCAGTTCTTC
CDR3 protein: CASSQLAGVMGEQFF

clone size: .
D gene: TRBD2
V gene: TRBV5-5
J gene: TRBJ2-3
CDR3 DNA: TGTGCCAGGATTGGGCGGGAGTTTGATACGCAGTATTTT
CDR3 protein: CARIGREFDTQYF

clone size: .
D gene: .
V gene: TRBV25-1
J gene: TRBJ2-4
CDR3 DNA: TGTGCCAGCAGTGGTACAGGAGCCAAAAACATTCAGTACTTC
CDR3 protein: CASSGTGAKNIQYF

clone size: .
D gene: TRBD1
V gene: TRBV7-2
J gene: TRBJ1-6
CDR3 DNA: TGTGCCAGCAGCTTCGGACAGGGAGGTTCACCCCTCCACTTT
CDR3 protein: CASSFGQGGSPLHF